The sequence of this T cell receptor beta chain was determined in a study of cytomegalovirus exposure and HLA in healthy donors. This clone was observed a handful of times. PCR was performed using 60 Vbeta and 13 Jbeta primers. Sequencing was performed with immunoSEQ multiplex PCR; in TCRdb, only in-frame clones are kept and a portion is missing. The sample carries 200,000 to 250,000 clones, roughly 83% recorded once. V shed 2 bases and J 6 bases; nucleotides not matched to a gene: 5. The CDR3 spans 15 residues. Germline CDR1 and CDR2: SGHDT and YYEEEE. The source is a boy aged 2 to 9 in good health and CMV-seronegative. The chain combines TRBV5-6 with TRBJ1-5; TRBD1 agrees at 10 bases. Sequencing used PBMCs. CDR3 residues: CASSLRTGGIQPQHF. In DNA form, the CDR3 reads TGTGCCAGCAGCTTACGGACAGGGGGGATTCAGCCCCAGCATTTT. Filled out from reference TRBV5-6 and TRBJ1-5, the complete variable domain reads DAGVTQSPTHLIKTRGQQVTLRCSPKSGHDTVSWYQQALGQGPQFIFQYYEEEERQRGNFPDRFSGHQFPNYSSELNVNALLLGDSALYLCASSLRTGGIQPQHFGDGTRLSIL.